This TCR beta chain came from a study of blood T cell repertoires in COVID-19. Overall study context: The origin of the acute and convalescent COVID-19 samples was the United States, Italy and Spain. T cells, B-cell-depleted T cells, or PBMCs provided the cDNA or gDNA that served as material.

V was pared by 2 bases and J by 5 bases, with 10 bases of the junction left unmatched. CDR3 size: 16 residues. The germline V gene encodes CDR1 ENHRY and CDR2 SYGVKD. Per the original methods: Amplification of reference gene primers was used by the study to estimate nucleated cell counts. Clones were read by immunoSEQ multiplex PCR, and TCRdb kept only the in-frame ones, dropping some. The DNA was the basis for D and trimming; V, J and clone size are from that table. Here the sample spans some 100,000 clones, approximately 90% being singletons. The TCR comes from a human donor with active COVID-19. The donor label of this sample is uncertain. Sequences were obtained from peripheral blood. The V gene is TRBV10-3, the J gene TRBJ2-5; 8 bases align to TRBD1. CDR3 in amino acids: CAISEQGAGPGETQYF. CDR3 nucleotides: TGTGCCATCAGTGAGCAGGGGGCAGGTCCGGGGGAGACCCAGTACTTC.